The 28 T cell receptor beta chains given below trace back to one sample, sequenced in a study of type 1 regulatory T cells. These receptors' antigens are unknown. One entry per CDR3 protein, called by TCRdb with MiXCR from the reads. The sample consists of 63,000 or so distinct CDR3 sequences, roughly 50% of them appearing once. The sample was cultured non-Tr1 T cells, either the whole culture or a sorted T cell fraction (not recorded which). The receptors come from a human donor in good health.

This clonotype showed up just a few times. The chain recombines TRBV4-1 with TRBJ2-2; 7 bases line up with TRBD1. CDR3 size: 15 residues. The V and J ends lost 5 bases and 6 bases, in that order; junction bases with no gene match: 9. Germline CDR1 MGHRA, CDR2 YSYEKL. In DNA form, the CDR3 reads TGCGCCAGCAGCTGGAACCCGGGACAGCCCGGGGAGCTGTTTTTT. Protein: CASSWNPGQPGELFF.

The chain combines TRBV4-1 with TRBJ1-5; D call uncertain. CDR1 and CDR2 from the germline V gene are MGHRA and YSYEKL. This CDR3 comprises 15 residues. The V gene lost 0 bases and the J gene lost 5 bases, with 11 bases spanning the gap. CDR3 sequence (DNA): TGCGCCAGCAGCCAAGAAGACGGATCTTATCAGCCCCAGCATTTT. This translates into CASSQEDGSYQPQHF.

This clonotype was counted only a few times. V usage is TRBV6-5 and J usage is TRBJ1-2, with TRBD1 identical over 12 bases. V gave up 5 bases and J gave up 5 bases; unmatched junction bases: 9. Germline CDR1 is MNHEY and CDR2 is SVGAGI. The CDR3 contains 16 residues. For the CDR3, the DNA is TGTGCCAGCAGTGAAGGGGACAGGGGGCGAGGGTATGGCTACACCTTC. Translation: CASSEGDRGRGYGYTF.

The chain joins TRBV2 to TRBJ2-2; D may be TRBD2 (6 bases). The CDR3 runs to 14 residues. V was pared by 6 bases and J by 4 bases, with 12 bases between. Germline CDR1 is SNHLY and CDR2 is FYNNEI. The CDR3: CASSALASTGELFF. For the CDR3, the DNA is TGTGCCAGCAGCGCACTAGCTAGCACCGGGGAGCTGTTTTTT.

The sample holds a few counts of this clonotype. V usage is TRBV7-3 and J usage is TRBJ2-5; 8 positions agree with TRBD1. After removal of 5 bases from V and 1 base from J, the junction contained 9 bases not matched to a gene. Germline-derived CDR1 and CDR2 are SGHTA and FQGTGA. There are 16 residues in the CDR3. CDR3 protein: CASSLIRDRFQETQYF. The CDR3 DNA is TGTGCCAGCAGCCTGATCCGGGACAGGTTCCAAGAGACCCAGTACTTC.

The CDR3 protein is CSAARQGVFYEQYF. The CDR3 DNA follows: TGCAGTGCTGCAAGACAGGGAGTCTTCTACGAGCAGTACTTC. The gene calls are TRBV20-1 and TRBJ2-7; 7 nucleotides match TRBD1. The CDR3 runs 14 residues. V gave up 5 bases and J gave up 3 bases; unmatched junction bases: 10. Germline loops: CDR1 DFQATT, CDR2 SNEGSKA (reference sequence).

This clonotype was counted a few times. The chain uses TRBV18 and TRBJ2-3; 8 nucleotides agree with TRBD1. The CDR3 length is 12 residues. Looked up from germline, CDR1 is KGHSH and CDR2 is LQKENI. V trimming: 3 bases; J trimming: 11 bases; junction bases outside the gene matches: 4. The CDR3 sequence is CASSPDRGGQYF. CDR3 nucleotides: TGTGCCAGCTCACCTGACAGGGGAGGGCAGTATTTT.

This clonotype was observed a handful of times. The germline gene is not matched at one end of the junction; a read error may be the cause. The chain employs TRBV2 and TRBJ1-2; unclear D gene. Germline lookup yields CDR1 SNHLY and CDR2 FYNNEI. The CDR3 runs 14 residues. The CDR3 DNA sequence: TGTGCCAGCAGTGAAGCGGTCCAGAACTCCCGGCCCTTCTTC. Its protein is CASSEAVQNSRPFF.

The chain combines TRBV6-1 with TRBJ2-7; possible D gene TRBD1, 5 bases. Germline CDR1 is MNHNS and CDR2 is SASEGT. The CDR3 runs 13 residues. Trimming left V 11 bases short and J 4 bases short, with 18 bases between. The CDR3 here is CALRSAGKYEQYF. CDR3 in DNA: TGTGCCTTACGGTCGGCAGGGAAGTACGAGCAGTACTTC.

A few counts support this clonotype. The rearrangement uses TRBV24-1 and TRBJ2-7; D is perhaps TRBD1 or TRBD2 (6 bases each). V was cut by 3 bases and J by 4 bases, with 18 bases left in between. CDR1 is KGHDR, CDR2 SFDVKD, per germline. This CDR3 contains 16 residues. CDR3 sequence (DNA): TGTGCCACCAGTGATCCCCACGGCGGGACACCTTACGAGCAGTACTTC. Encoded protein: CATSDPHGGTPYEQYF.

By share of the sample, this clonotype is medium-sized (0.01 to 0.1%). This chain joins TRBV4-3 and TRBJ2-1; D gene unclear. This CDR3 spans 15 amino acids. The germline V gene encodes CDR1 LGHNA and CDR2 YSLEER. V lost 0 bases and J lost 5, with 11 bases in between. The CDR3 DNA is TGCGCCAGCAGCCAAGAAGGGTATTCAAACAATGAGCAGTTCTTC. Its translation: CASSQEGYSNNEQFF.

The chain recombines TRBV6-2 or TRBV6-3 with TRBJ2-3; the match to TRBD1 covers 8 bases. This CDR3 spans 15 amino acids. With V trimmed by 2 bases and J by 6 bases, 7 bases remained unmatched. Germline V gene data show CDR1 as MNHEY and CDR2 as SVGEGT. Here the CDR3 reads CASSYQGAGSDTQYF. DNA for the CDR3: TGTGCCAGCAGTTACCAGGGGGCCGGGTCGGATACGCAGTATTTT.

This clonotype was observed a few times. V usage is TRBV12-3 or TRBV12-4 and J usage is TRBJ2-1; 9 bases line up with TRBD1. There are 13 residues in the CDR3. Trimming cost V 7 bases and J 9 bases; bases outside gene matches: 7. The CDR3: CASMLQGAGEQFF. The DNA of the CDR3 is TGTGCCAGCATGTTACAGGGGGCAGGTGAGCAGTTCTTC.

The sample holds a few counts of this clonotype. In DNA form, the CDR3 reads TGCGCCAGCAGCCAAGGTTATTCGGGACAAAACACCGGGGAGCTGTTTTTT. The encoded protein is CASSQGYSGQNTGELFF. The chain carries TRBV4-1 and TRBJ2-2, with a possible D match to TRBD1 (6 bases). The V and J ends lost 1 base and 2 bases respectively, with 14 bases between them. The V gene's germline CDR1 is MGHRA and CDR2 YSYEKL. This CDR3 has 17 residues.

The gene calls are TRBV7-9 and TRBJ1-1; unclear D gene. Germline V gene data show CDR1 as SEHNR and CDR2 as FQNEAQ (reference sequence). The CDR3 is 14 amino acids. The V end was cut by 0 bases, the J end by 3 bases, with 8 bases between. CDR3 loop: CASSLAWEDTEAFF. The CDR3 DNA reads as TGTGCCAGCAGCTTAGCGTGGGAAGACACTGAAGCTTTCTTT.

This clonotype has a handful of counts. This sequence joins TRBV13 and TRBJ1-1; maybe TRBD1 (5 bases). Between the trimmed V and J ends, which lost 5 bases and 0 bases, there was a span of 19 bases. CDR1 is PRHDT, CDR2 FYEKMQ, per germline (reference sequence). The CDR3 length is 17 residues. The chain's CDR3 is CASSRQLHSQVNTEAFF. The CDR3 coding sequence is TGTGCCAGCAGCCGACAGCTACACAGCCAAGTGAACACTGAAGCTTTCTTT.

With respect to this clonotype: The junction and the germline gene differ at one end; a read error may be behind it. This rearrangement joins TRBV28 to TRBJ2-1; TRBD1 might be the D (7 bases). This CDR3 contains 15 residues. Germline V lookup: CDR1 MDHEN, CDR2 SYDVKM. The CDR3 region has the DNA TGTGCCGGCAGTGGCAGGGGGACTCGGGGCAATGAGCAGTTCTTC. Encoded protein: CAGSGRGTRGNEQFF. The entire variable domain, with the rest obtained from reference TRBV28 and TRBJ2-1, is as follows: DVKVTQSSRYLVKRTGEKVFLECVQDMDHENMFWYRQDPGLGLRLIYFSYDVKMKEKGDIPEGYSVSREKKERFSLILESASTNQTSMYLCAGSGRGTRGNEQFFGPGTRLTVL.

This clonotype was observed at least ten times. V usage is TRBV7-9 and J usage is TRBJ1-6; 10 nucleotides line up with TRBD1. Germline V CDR1 and CDR2: SEHNR, FQNEAQ (reference sequence). This CDR3 region has 14 residues. The junction had 3 bases not matched to a gene; V was cut back by 3 bases and J by 10 bases. This CDR3 is CASSLGQGQSPLHF. CDR3 nucleotides: TGTGCCAGCAGCTTGGGACAGGGGCAATCACCCCTCCACTTT.

This clonotype was seen a handful of times. The chain combines TRBV19 with TRBJ1-1; 7 nucleotides match TRBD1. V was pared by 10 bases and J by 3 bases, with 5 bases of the junction left unmatched. From germline, CDR1 is LNHDA and CDR2 SQIVND (reference sequence). This CDR3 has 12 amino acids. The CDR3 here is CATRDSYTEAFF. The CDR3 bases are TGTGCCACCCGGGACAGCTACACTGAAGCTTTCTTT.

This sequence joins TRBV11-2 and TRBJ2-1; maybe TRBD2 (6 bases). The length of the CDR3 is 16 residues. V was cut by 4 bases and J by 0 bases, with 13 bases left in between. The V gene's germline CDR1 is SGHAT and CDR2 FQNNGV. CDR3 amino acids: CASSSFRGSSYNEQFF. CDR3 DNA: TGTGCCAGCAGCTCGTTTCGGGGGAGCTCCTACAATGAGCAGTTCTTC. Full variable domain (rest looked up from reference TRBV11-2 and TRBJ2-1): EAGVAQSPRYKIIEKRQSVAFWCNPISGHATLYWYQQILGQGPKLLIQFQNNGVVDDSQLPKDRFSAERLKGVDSTLKIQPAKLEDSAVYLCASSSFRGSSYNEQFFGPGTRLTVL.

This chain joins TRBV7-2 and TRBJ2-7, with TRBD2 as a possible D gene (6 bases). CDR1 SGHTA and CDR2 FQGNSA come from the germline V gene. This CDR3 has 19 residues. The V gene lost 5 bases and the J gene lost 2 bases, with 28 bases spanning the gap. Written as DNA, the CDR3 is TGTGCCAGCAGCCATCGACTGGGGACGGGACTTTCCGGCCCCTACGAGCAGTACTTC. Translated, it gives CASSHRLGTGLSGPYEQYF. The full variable domain, completed using reference TRBV7-2 and TRBJ2-7, is GAGVSQSPSNKVTEKGKDVELRCDPISGHTALYWYRQSLGQGLEFLIYFQGNSAPDKSGLPSDRFSAERTGGSVSTLTIQRTQQEDSAVYLCASSHRLGTGLSGPYEQYFGPGTRLTVT.

This clonotype was seen once. Here the CDR3 reads CSASRGTHEQYF. The DNA of the CDR3 is TGCAGTGCTAGCAGGGGGACTCACGAGCAGTACTTC. This sequence joins TRBV20-1 and TRBJ2-7, with TRBD1 as a possible D gene (7 bases). The germline CDR1 and CDR2 sequences are DFQATT and SNEGSKA (reference sequence). Trimming took off 3 bases at V and 5 bases at J, with 11 bases between the two ends. The CDR3 is 12 amino acids.

The rearrangement uses TRBV5-1 and TRBJ1-4; D uncertain. CDR3 length: 15 residues. V shed 0 bases and J shed 5 bases, with 11 bases lying between them. Germline values: CDR1 SGHRS, CDR2 YFSETQ. CDR3 sequence reads: CASSLGPVQNEKLFF. CDR3 DNA sequence: TGCGCCAGCAGCTTGGGGCCGGTTCAGAATGAAAAACTGTTTTTT.

This chain connects TRBV29-1 to TRBJ2-7; D remains unclear. With 7 bases removed from V and 2 bases from J, the gap between germline ends came to 9 bases. Germline values: CDR1 SQVTM, CDR2 ANQGSEA. The CDR3 length is 11 residues. CDR3 nucleotides: TGCAGCGCAACCAGAGCCTACGAGCAGTACTTC. Encoded protein: CSATRAYEQYF.

Only a few counts were recorded for this clonotype. The J gene is TRBJ1-2, the V gene TRBV7-2; D not resolved. The CDR3 contains 16 residues. Germline assignment: CDR1 SGHTA and CDR2 FQGNSA. The germline V and J ends were trimmed by 10 bases and 4 bases, with 25 bases remaining between them. The CDR3 DNA reads TGTGCCACCCCCGACGGGAAACGGGAAACCTTCTATGGCTACACCTTC. This codes for CATPDGKRETFYGYTF.

V and J are TRBV11-2 and TRBJ1-3; 7 bases are a match to TRBD1. Losses at the gene ends were 5 bases for V and 5 bases for J; bases not matched to a gene: 6. The germline gives CDR1 SGHAT, CDR2 FQNNGV. The CDR3 runs to 14 residues. In DNA form, the CDR3 reads TGTGCCAGCAGCCCGTTACAGGGGAGAAACACCATATATTTT. It specifies CASSPLQGRNTIYF.

Ten or more counts support this clonotype. The chain employs TRBV5-1 and TRBJ1-6; no definite D call. The germline CDR1 and CDR2 sequences are SGHRS and YFSETQ. CDR3 length: 14 amino acids. V was cut by 5 bases and J by 5 bases, with 11 bases left in between. CDR3 protein: CASSRAGDNSPLHF. CDR3 in DNA: TGCGCCAGCAGTCGAGCAGGAGATAATTCACCCCTCCACTTT.

V usage is TRBV19 and J usage is TRBJ1-1; D remains ambiguous. This CDR3 has 13 residues. Trimming stripped 5 bases from V and 1 base from J, with 8 bases between. Germline CDR1 is LNHDA and CDR2 is SQIVND (reference sequence). The CDR3 coding sequence is TGTGCCAGTAGTTGGGTGGGGAACACTGAAGCTTTCTTT. It encodes CASSWVGNTEAFF.